One and the same sample provided the 9 T cell receptor beta chains below, sequenced in a study of Graves' ophthalmopathy and Graves' hyperthyroidism. As the template, RNA transcripts were used to amplify TCR beta CDR3 regions. HTBI primers were used in a first-round RT-PCR, which preceded a second-round multiplex PCR. MiXCR, applied by TCRdb to the multiplex PCR reads, yields one record per CDR3 protein. The data show about 620,000 distinct CDR3 sequences, over 20% seen once. The sequencing input was peripheral blood. These receptors were taken from a woman younger than 35 with stable Graves' hyperthyroidism. Some clones in this sample may be carry-over from other donors' samples.

The chain has TRBV19 and TRBJ1-2; perhaps TRBD1 as D (5 bases). V was cut by 6 bases and J by 6 bases, with 11 bases left in between. This CDR3 comprises 12 residues. Germline loops: CDR1 LNHDA, CDR2 SQIVND (reference sequence). This CDR3 reads CASRGVYDGYTF. The DNA of the CDR3 is TGTGCCAGTAGAGGGGTCTACGATGGCTACACCTTC.

Ten or more counts support this clonotype. CDR3 in amino acids: CSTTGLGETQYF. DNA for the CDR3: TGCAGTACCACCGGACTGGGAGAGACCCAGTACTTC. V is TRBV20-1 and J is TRBJ2-5; a possible D gene is TRBD2 (5 bases). The CDR3 spans 12 residues. V was cut by 8 bases and J by 4 bases, with 14 bases left in between. In germline, CDR1 is DFQATT, CDR2 SNEGSKA (reference sequence).

This clonotype was seen many times. The V and J genes are TRBV5-1 and TRBJ1-5, with D hard to call. CDR3 length: 14 amino acids. Germline loops: CDR1 SGHRS, CDR2 YFSETQ. Trimming left V 2 bases short and J 0 bases short, with 6 bases between. The chain's CDR3 is CASSLDYSNQPQHF. CDR3 coding DNA: TGCGCCAGCAGCTTAGATTATAGCAATCAGCCCCAGCATTTT. Full variable domain (rest looked up from reference TRBV5-1 and TRBJ1-5): KAGVTQTPRYLIKTRGQQVTLSCSPISGHRSVSWYQQTPGQGLQFLFEYFSETQRNKGNFPGRFSGRQFSNSRSEMNVSTLELGDSALYLCASSLDYSNQPQHFGDGTRLSIL.

There are many counts of this clonotype. This sequence joins TRBV6-2 or TRBV6-3 and TRBJ1-5; 10 nucleotides align to TRBD1. The ends lost 6 bases at V and 6 bases at J; junction bases unmatched: 8. The CDR3 is 15 amino acids. CDR1 MNHEY and CDR2 SVGEGT come from the germline V gene. The CDR3 sequence: CASRSDRGLGQPQHF. The CDR3 region has the DNA TGTGCCAGCAGGTCCGACAGGGGGCTAGGTCAGCCCCAGCATTTT.

There are many counts of this clonotype. This rearrangement joins TRBV11-1 to TRBJ1-2, with 8 positions matching TRBD1. The V segment lost 5 bases and the J segment 8 bases; nucleotides outside the gene matches: 7. The CDR3 has 13 amino acids. Per germline, CDR1 SGHAT and CDR2 FQDESV (reference sequence). This CDR3 is CASSPGQGPGYTF. The CDR3, as DNA: TGTGCCAGCAGCCCCGGACAGGGCCCCGGCTACACCTTC.

This clonotype came up many times. The gene calls are TRBV7-2 and TRBJ1-5; D perhaps matches TRBD1 (6 bases). CDR1 SGHTA and CDR2 FQGNSA come from the germline V gene. The CDR3 length is 14 residues. Between the trimmed V and J ends, which lost 6 bases and 3 bases, there was a span of 12 bases. This chain's CDR3 is CASSHTGNNQPQHF. CDR3 bases: TGTGCCAGCAGTCACACAGGGAACAATCAGCCCCAGCATTTT.

This clonotype was observed at least ten times. CDR3 residues: CASSFGRVDSSNQPQHF. The CDR3 nucleotides are TGTGCCAGCAGTTTTGGCAGGGTGGATTCTAGCAATCAGCCCCAGCATTTT. The chain has TRBV12-3 or TRBV12-4 and TRBJ1-5; tentatively, D is TRBD1 (5 bases). The CDR3 has 17 residues. V dropped 3 bases and J dropped 0 bases, with 15 bases sitting between them.

This clonotype was counted at least ten times. The V call is TRBV12-3 or TRBV12-4, the J call TRBJ2-7, with D hard to call. Between the trimmed V and J ends, which lost 0 bases and 4 bases, there was a span of 7 bases. The CDR3 is 13 amino acids. CDR3 coding DNA: TGTGCCAGCAGTTTAGCCTGGGAATACGAGCAGTACTTC. Translated: CASSLAWEYEQYF.

This clonotype was counted ten times or more. The chain's CDR3 is CASSLQGIPEAFF. The CDR3 bases are TGTGCCAGCAGCCTACAGGGAATACCTGAAGCTTTCTTT. The chain links TRBV5-5 to TRBJ1-1, with D possibly matching TRBD1 (6 bases). Trimming took off 4 bases at V and 6 bases at J, with 13 bases between the two ends. The CDR3 sequence is 13 residues long. The germline V gene encodes CDR1 SGHKS and CDR2 YYEKEE (reference sequence).